This TCR beta chain was sequenced during a study of blood T cell repertoires in COVID-19. About the research overall: From the United States, Italy and Spain came samples of acute and convalescent COVID-19. The cDNA or gDNA used as material had been derived from T cells, B-cell-depleted T cells, or PBMCs.

The V end lost 6 bases, the J end lost 2 bases, and 10 bases lay between the germline ends. CDR1 is SQVTM, CDR2 ANQGSEA, per germline. The CDR3 is made up of 12 amino acids. Authors' processing steps: Cell counts per sample came from amplifying reference gene primers. The protocol was immunoSEQ multiplex PCR, while the TCRdb copy is restricted to in-frame clones and leaves out a portion. That table is the source of V, J and clone size, and D and trimming were worked out from the DNA. The sample lists 250,000 to 300,000 clones; around 85% were seen once. The clonotype comes from a woman aged 70 to 79 with acute or convalescent COVID-19. What was sequenced was peripheral blood. The rearrangement uses TRBV29-1 and TRBJ2-5; possible D gene TRBD1, 6 bases. The CDR3 nucleotides are TGCAGCGTCCGACAGGCGCAAGAGACCCAGTACTTC. Residues: CSVRQAQETQYF.